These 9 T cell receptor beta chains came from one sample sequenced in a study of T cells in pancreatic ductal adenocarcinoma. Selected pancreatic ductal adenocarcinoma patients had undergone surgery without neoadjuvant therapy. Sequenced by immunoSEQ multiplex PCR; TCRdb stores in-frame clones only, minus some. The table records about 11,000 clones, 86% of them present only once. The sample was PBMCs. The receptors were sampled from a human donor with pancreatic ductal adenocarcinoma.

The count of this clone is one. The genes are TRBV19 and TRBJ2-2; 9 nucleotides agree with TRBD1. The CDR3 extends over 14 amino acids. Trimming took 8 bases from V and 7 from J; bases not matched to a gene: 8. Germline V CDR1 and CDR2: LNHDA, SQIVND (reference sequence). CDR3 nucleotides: TGTGCCAGTCGACGGACAGGGGTAAACGGGGAGCTGTTTTTT. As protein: CASRRTGVNGELFF.

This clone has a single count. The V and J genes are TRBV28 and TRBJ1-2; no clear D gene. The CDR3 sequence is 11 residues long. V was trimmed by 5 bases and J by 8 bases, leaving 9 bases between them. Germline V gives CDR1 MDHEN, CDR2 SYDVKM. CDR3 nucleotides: TGTGCCAGCAGTGAAACGAGAGGCTACACCTTC. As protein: CASSETRGYTF.

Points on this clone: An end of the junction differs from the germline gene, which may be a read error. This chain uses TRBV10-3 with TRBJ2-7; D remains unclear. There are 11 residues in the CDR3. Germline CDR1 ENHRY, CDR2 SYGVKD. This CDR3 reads CASSQTYEQYF. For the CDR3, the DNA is TGTGCCAGCAGTCAAACCTACGAGCAGTACTTC.

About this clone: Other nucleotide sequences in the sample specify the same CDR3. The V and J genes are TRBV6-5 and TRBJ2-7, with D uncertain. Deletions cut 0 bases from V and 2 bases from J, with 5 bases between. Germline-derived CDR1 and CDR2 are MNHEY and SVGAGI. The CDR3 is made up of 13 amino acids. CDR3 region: CASSYSPTYEQYF. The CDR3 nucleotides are TGTGCCAGCAGTTACTCCCCGACCTACGAGCAGTACTTC.

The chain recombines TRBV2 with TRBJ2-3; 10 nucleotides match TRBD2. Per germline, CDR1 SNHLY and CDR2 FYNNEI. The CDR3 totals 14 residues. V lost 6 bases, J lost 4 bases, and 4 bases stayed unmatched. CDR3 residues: CASRDTSGADTQYF. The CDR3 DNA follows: TGTGCCAGCAGAGACACTAGCGGGGCAGATACGCAGTATTTT.

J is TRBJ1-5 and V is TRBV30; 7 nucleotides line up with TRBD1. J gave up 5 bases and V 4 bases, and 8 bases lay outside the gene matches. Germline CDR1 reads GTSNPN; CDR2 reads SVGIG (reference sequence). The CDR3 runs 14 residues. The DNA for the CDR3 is TGTGCCTGGAATACAGGGGTTGAGGATCAGCCCCAGCATTTT. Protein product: CAWNTGVEDQPQHF.

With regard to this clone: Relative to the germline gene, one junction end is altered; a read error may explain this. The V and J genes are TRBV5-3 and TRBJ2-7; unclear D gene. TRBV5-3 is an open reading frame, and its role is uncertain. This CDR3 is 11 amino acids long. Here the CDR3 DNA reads TGTGCCAGCAGCTTGGCGGACGAGCAGTACTTC. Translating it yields CASSLADEQYF.

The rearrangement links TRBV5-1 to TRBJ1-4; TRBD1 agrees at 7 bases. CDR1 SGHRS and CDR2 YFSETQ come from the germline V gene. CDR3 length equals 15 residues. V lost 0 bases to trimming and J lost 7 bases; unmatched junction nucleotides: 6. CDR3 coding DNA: TGCGCCAGCAGCTTGGCCGCAGGGGGGTTTGAAAAACTGTTTTTT. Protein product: CASSLAAGGFEKLFF.

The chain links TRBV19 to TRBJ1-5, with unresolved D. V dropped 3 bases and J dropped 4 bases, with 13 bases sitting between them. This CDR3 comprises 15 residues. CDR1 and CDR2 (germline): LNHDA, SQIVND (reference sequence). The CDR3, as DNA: TGTGCCAGTAGTATCCAAACAATCGTAAATCAGCCCCAGCATTTT. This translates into CASSIQTIVNQPQHF.